This TCR beta chain was captured in a study of blood T cell repertoires in COVID-19. The overall study: COVID-19 samples, acute and convalescent, were from the United States, Italy and Spain. The analysed material was cDNA or gDNA that came from T cells, B-cell-depleted T cells, or PBMCs.

Study processing details: Reference gene primer amplification gave nucleated cell count estimates. Sequenced by immunoSEQ multiplex PCR; TCRdb stores in-frame clones only, minus some. That table supplies the V and J calls and clone size; D and trimming were determined from the DNA. The data hold 110,000 or so clones, with around 87% observed a single time. The CDR3 is 15 amino acids. Germline-derived CDR1 and CDR2 are MNHEY and SVGAGI. Trimming pared 5 bases from V and 0 bases from J, leaving 14 bases between. The J gene is TRBJ2-7, the V gene TRBV6-5; possibly TRBD2 for D (6 bases). This TCR derives from a man aged 70 or older with active or convalescent COVID-19. Sequenced: peripheral blood. In DNA form, the CDR3 reads TGTGCCAGCAGTCCCGACTCCGGGGGCTCCTACGAGCAGTACTTC. This sequence encodes CASSPDSGGSYEQYF.